The 28 T cell receptor beta chains given below trace back to one sample, sequenced in a study of PD-1 blockade in classical Hodgkin lymphoma. Patients all relapsed after autologous stem cell transplantation, and there was variation in brentuximab vedotin exposure. Assay used: immunoSEQ multiplex PCR; TCRdb lists only in-frame clones, some missing. The repertoire includes about 93,000 clones, around 90% of them detected once, and under 3% sits in the top ten. The sample here was peripheral blood mononuclear cells (PBMCs), taken before the second cycle of nivolumab. The origin of the receptors is a human donor with classical Hodgkin lymphoma.

The chain links TRBV15 to TRBJ2-2, with a tentative D call TRBD1 (6 bases). There are 13 residues in the CDR3. Germline CDR1 and CDR2: LNHNV and YYDKDF (reference sequence). Between the trimmed V and J ends, which lost 3 bases and 5 bases, there was a span of 7 bases. CDR3 coding DNA: TGTGCCACCAGCAGGCAGGGGACCGGGGAGCTGTTTTTT. Residues: CATSRQGTGELFF.

V gene TRBV7-7 combines with J gene TRBJ2-1; TRBD2 is a possible D gene (5 bases). Germline lookup yields CDR1 SSHAT and CDR2 FNYEAQ (reference sequence). Between the trimmed V and J ends, which lost 5 bases and 4 bases, there was a span of 9 bases. This CDR3 spans 13 amino acids. The CDR3 loop is CASSVGAYNEQFF. In DNA, the CDR3 is TGTGCCAGCAGCGTGGGAGCATACAATGAGCAGTTCTTC.

V and J are TRBV7-2 and TRBJ1-1, with 8 bases fitting TRBD1. CDR1 SGHTA and CDR2 FQGNSA come from the germline V gene. The length of the CDR3 is 12 residues. V dropped 5 bases and J dropped 9; count of bases not matched to a gene: 5. The CDR3 is CASSLRTGKAFF. The CDR3 coding sequence is TGTGCCAGCAGCCTCAGGACAGGGAAAGCTTTCTTT.

In this sample, this clone turned up a few times. The chain combines TRBV6-5 with TRBJ2-7, with a tentative D call TRBD2 (6 bases). The CDR3 is 14 amino acids. The V end was cut by 2 bases, the J end by 4 bases, with 12 bases between. Germline V CDR1 and CDR2: MNHEY, SVGAGI. CDR3 protein: CASSYADRGYEQYF. In DNA form, the CDR3 reads TGTGCCAGCAGTTACGCGGACCGGGGGTACGAGCAGTACTTC.

The chain employs TRBV30 and TRBJ2-5; 7 bases match TRBD2. Germline CDR1 reads GTSNPN; CDR2 reads SVGIG (reference sequence). The CDR3 runs 14 residues. Losses at the gene ends were 0 bases for V and 4 bases for J; bases not matched to a gene: 5. CDR3 in amino acids: CAWSVWEGRETQYF. The CDR3 bases are TGTGCCTGGAGTGTATGGGAGGGGAGAGAGACCCAGTACTTC.

This chain links TRBV4-2 with TRBJ2-2; 10 bases match TRBD2. The junction had 11 bases not matched to a gene; V was cut back by 1 base and J by 9 bases. Germline CDR1 and CDR2: LGHNA and YNFKEQ. The CDR3 consists of 17 residues. This CDR3 is CASSQGSLQAGGWELFF. In DNA, the CDR3 is TGTGCCAGCAGCCAAGGTTCCCTCCAAGCGGGAGGGTGGGAGCTGTTTTTT.

The rearrangement uses TRBV27 and TRBJ2-1; TRBD2 might be the D (5 bases). This CDR3 comprises 15 residues. Trimming removed 2 bases from V and 0 bases from J, with 8 bases in between. From germline, CDR1 is MNHEY and CDR2 SMNVEV (reference sequence). The CDR3 sequence is CASSLEGGSYNEQFF. The CDR3 nucleotides read TGTGCCAGCAGTTTAGAGGGCGGCTCCTACAATGAGCAGTTCTTC.

The rearrangement joins TRBV4-2 to TRBJ2-2; possibly TRBD2 for D (6 bases). This CDR3 is 16 amino acids long. Trimming left V 0 bases short and J 2 bases short, with 10 bases between. Looked up from germline, CDR1 is LGHNA and CDR2 is YNFKEQ. DNA for the CDR3: TGTGCCAGCAGCCAAGAGATAGCGGTAAACACCGGGGAGCTGTTTTTT. It translates to CASSQEIAVNTGELFF.

This clone was observed a handful of times. The gene calls are TRBV4-1 and TRBJ2-7; perhaps TRBD2 as D (6 bases). There are 13 residues in the CDR3. V dropped 4 bases and J dropped 6 bases, with 13 bases sitting between them. The germline V gene has CDR1 MGHRA and CDR2 YSYEKL. DNA for the CDR3: TGCGCCAGCAGCCCGGGACTCCCCGCCGAGCAGTACTTC. Protein: CASSPGLPAEQYF.

V usage is TRBV4-1 and J usage is TRBJ2-5; no reliable D call. The CDR3 is 16 residues long. The V and J ends lost 1 base and 1 base respectively, with 13 bases between them. Per the germline V gene, CDR1 is MGHRA and CDR2 is YSYEKL. The CDR3 loop is CASSQVVSLFQETQYF. CDR3 nucleotides: TGCGCCAGCAGCCAAGTTGTTTCGCTTTTCCAAGAGACCCAGTACTTC.

This sequence joins TRBV6-6 and TRBJ1-2; D may be TRBD1 (5 bases). Trimming pared 4 bases from V and 7 bases from J, leaving 16 bases between. CDR3 size: 14 residues. CDR1 is MNHNY and CDR2 is SVGAGI in the germline V gene (reference sequence). The CDR3 DNA reads as TGTGCCAGCAGTTGGGGTGGGAGGGGTGGTGGCTACACCTTC. Translation: CASSWGGRGGGYTF.

The chain employs TRBV19 and TRBJ1-1; D unclear. The CDR3 contains 13 residues. V was pared by 4 bases and J by 4 bases, with 10 bases between. Germline CDR1 and CDR2: LNHDA and SQIVND (reference sequence). Here the CDR3 DNA reads TGTGCCAGTAGTAGCACAAGCCTCACTGAAGCTTTCTTT. Protein product: CASSSTSLTEAFF. Filled out from reference TRBV19 and TRBJ1-1, the complete variable domain reads DGGITQSPKYLFRKEGQNVTLSCEQNLNHDAMYWYRQDPGQGLRLIYYSQIVNDFQKGDIAEGYSVSREKKESFPLTVTSAQKNPTAFYLCASSSTSLTEAFFGQGTRLTVV.

The chain is built from TRBV19 and TRBJ2-7; 9 nucleotides line up with TRBD2. CDR1 LNHDA and CDR2 SQIVND come from the germline V gene (reference sequence). V lost 5 bases to trimming and J lost 0 bases; unmatched junction nucleotides: 5. This CDR3 spans 15 amino acids. The CDR3 DNA is TGTGCCAGTAGTGGGGCGGGAGGGCCCTCCTACGAGCAGTACTTC. Translated, it gives CASSGAGGPSYEQYF.

Regarding this clone: This same CDR3 is encoded by further DNA sequences in the sample. The chain employs TRBV27 and TRBJ1-2, with no clear D. Trimming stripped 3 bases from V and 2 bases from J, with 7 bases between. This CDR3 region has 13 residues. Per germline, CDR1 MNHEY and CDR2 SMNVEV (reference sequence). Here the CDR3 reads CASSFSGNYGYTF. DNA of the CDR3: TGTGCCAGCAGTTTTAGTGGGAACTATGGCTACACCTTC.

The CDR3 reads CASTDQMGTDTQYF. DNA for the CDR3: TGTGCCAGCACTGACCAGATGGGGACAGATACGCAGTATTTT. The chain has TRBV5-4 and TRBJ2-3; D is unclear. CDR1 SGHNT and CDR2 YYREEE come from the germline V gene (reference sequence). The length of the CDR3 is 14 residues. The germline V and J ends were trimmed by 6 bases and 3 bases, with 14 bases remaining between them.

Comments on this clone: Its ends do not fully match the called genes, so a read error is possible. The V call is TRBV19, the J call TRBJ1-4; 7 positions agree with TRBD1. Germline V gene lookup returns CDR1 LNHDA and CDR2 SQIVND (reference sequence). CDR3 length: 17 residues. The CDR3 region has the DNA TGTGCCAGTAGCACCAGGCTCGCCGGGACAGCTAAAGAAAAACTGTTTTTT. Protein sequence: CASSTRLAGTAKEKLFF.

The chain is built from TRBV30 and TRBJ1-4; D might be TRBD1 (6 bases). The CDR3 is made up of 15 amino acids. The V and J ends lost 0 bases and 7 bases respectively, with 15 bases between them. CDR1 and CDR2 from the germline V gene are GTSNPN and SVGIG (reference sequence). CDR3 region: CAWSVFGTTSEKLFF. DNA for the CDR3: TGTGCCTGGAGTGTATTCGGGACAACCAGTGAAAAACTGTTTTTT.

This chain links TRBV10-1 with TRBJ2-7; D is unclear. Trimming stripped 0 bases from V and 3 bases from J, with 6 bases between. Germline lookup yields CDR1 WNHNN and CDR2 SYGVQD (reference sequence). The CDR3 consists of 13 residues. The CDR3 is CASSESKGYEQYF. CDR3 DNA sequence: TGCGCCAGCAGTGAGTCGAAGGGCTACGAGCAGTACTTC.

The chain has TRBV7-9 and TRBJ2-7; the D is unclear. Germline loops: CDR1 SEHNR, CDR2 FQNEAQ (reference sequence). This CDR3 comprises 11 residues. The V and J ends lost 3 bases and 4 bases respectively, with 4 bases between them. Here the CDR3 reads CASSFTYEQYF. CDR3 in DNA: TGTGCCAGCAGCTTTACATACGAGCAGTACTTC.

The chain uses TRBV19 and TRBJ2-1; D not resolved. Trimming took 1 base from V and 4 from J, leaving 2 bases between them. The CDR3 sequence is 12 residues long. In germline, CDR1 is LNHDA, CDR2 SQIVND (reference sequence). CDR3 bases: TGTGCCAGTAGTATAGTGTACAATGAGCAGTTCTTC. It is translated as CASSIVYNEQFF. The complete variable domain, with remaining parts taken from reference TRBV19 and TRBJ2-1, reads DGGITQSPKYLFRKEGQNVTLSCEQNLNHDAMYWYRQDPGQGLRLIYYSQIVNDFQKGDIAEGYSVSREKKESFPLTVTSAQKNPTAFYLCASSIVYNEQFFGPGTRLTVL.

J is TRBJ2-3 and V is TRBV11-3; 9 bases agree with TRBD2. The CDR3 sequence is 16 residues long. V was clipped by 1 base and J by 2 bases; unmatched bases: 4. Per the germline V gene, CDR1 is SGHNT and CDR2 is YENEEA. Written as DNA, the CDR3 is TGTGCCAGCAGCTTAGGTCTAGCGGGGCTCACAGATACGCAGTATTTT. This encodes CASSLGLAGLTDTQYF.

The rearrangement joins TRBV7-2 to TRBJ1-2; 9 bases agree with TRBD1. The CDR3 is 16 residues long. From germline, CDR1 is SGHTA and CDR2 FQGNSA. V was pared by 4 bases and J by 4 bases, with 10 bases of the junction left unmatched. DNA of the CDR3: TGTGCCAGCAGCTCGCGAGGACAGGGGAGCCTCTATGGCTACACCTTC. Translation: CASSSRGQGSLYGYTF.

This clone was picked up a small number of times. The V gene is TRBV19, the J gene TRBJ1-3; D perhaps matches TRBD1 (5 bases). V lost 6 bases and J 0 bases, leaving 9 bases between the germline ends. This CDR3 has 14 amino acids. Germline CDR1 LNHDA, CDR2 SQIVND (reference sequence). The CDR3 loop is CASRTGPSGNTIYF. DNA of the CDR3: TGTGCCAGTAGGACGGGGCCCTCTGGAAACACCATATATTTT.

The V gene is TRBV2, the J gene TRBJ2-4; the D gene is possibly TRBD1 (6 bases). The CDR3 extends over 16 amino acids. V shed 2 bases and J shed 0 bases, with 11 bases lying between them. Germline loops: CDR1 SNHLY, CDR2 FYNNEI. Here the CDR3 DNA reads TGTGCCAGCAGTGAACGGACAGAACTAGCCAAAAACATTCAGTACTTC. Translating gives CASSERTELAKNIQYF.

The chain's CDR3 is CASSPRTTVQETQYF. In nucleotides, the CDR3 is TGTGCCAGCAGCCCCCGAACAACGGTCCAAGAGACCCAGTACTTC. The rearrangement joins TRBV9 to TRBJ2-5; D remains unclear. Looked up from germline, CDR1 is SGDLS and CDR2 is YYNGEE. Trimming removed 4 bases from V and 1 base from J, with 14 bases in between. The CDR3 sequence is 15 residues long.

The chain has TRBV5-1 and TRBJ2-7, with 10 bases fitting TRBD2. CDR3 length: 16 residues. Germline CDR1 reads SGHRS; CDR2 reads YFSETQ. J gave up 4 bases and V 0 bases, and 7 bases lay outside the gene matches. The CDR3 region has the DNA TGCGCCAGCAGCTTGGCCCTGGGGACTAGCGTGTACGAGCAGTACTTC. It translates to CASSLALGTSVYEQYF.

This sequence joins TRBV19 and TRBJ2-7; D is ambiguous. The CDR3 is made up of 14 amino acids. The V and J ends lost 4 bases and 0 bases respectively, with 10 bases between them. Germline CDR1 and CDR2: LNHDA and SQIVND (reference sequence). The CDR3 nucleotides read TGTGCCAGTAGTAGTGGCAGGTACTCCTACGAGCAGTACTTC. It codes for CASSSGRYSYEQYF.

This chain joins TRBV15 and TRBJ2-3, with 8 bases aligning to TRBD2. The CDR3 has 16 residues. The trim removed 2 bases at V and 0 bases at J, leaving 4 bases unmatched. CDR1 and CDR2 from the germline V gene are LNHNV and YYDKDF (reference sequence). The CDR3 here is CATSRTASGSTDTQYF. The CDR3 DNA reads as TGTGCCACCAGCAGAACCGCTAGCGGGAGCACAGATACGCAGTATTTT.